The next 6 T cell receptor beta chains were all read from a single sample in a study of cytomegalovirus exposure and HLA in healthy donors. PCR used 60 Vbeta primers and 13 Jbeta primers. This table comes from immunoSEQ multiplex PCR, and its TCRdb copy is limited to in-frame clones, with some not included. This table holds about 170,000 clones, 79% found once. Specimen: PBMCs. These receptors originate from a woman aged 45-65 years in good health and CMV-seronegative.

This clone appeared a few times. V usage is TRBV27 and J usage is TRBJ2-7; the D gene is possibly TRBD2 (5 bases). V lost 6 bases, J lost 0 bases, and 12 bases lay in between. The CDR3 is 14 residues long. Germline lookup yields CDR1 MNHEY and CDR2 SMNVEV (reference sequence). The CDR3 DNA is TGTGCCAGCAGCCGCGGGTCCAGCTCCTACGAGCAGTACTTC. Protein: CASSRGSSSYEQYF.

The rearrangement uses TRBV7-2 and TRBJ2-1, with D possibly TRBD2 on 7 matching bases. The V end was cut by 3 bases, the J end by 5 bases, with 20 bases between. Germline V gene sequence: CDR1 SGHTA, CDR2 FQGNSA. The CDR3 extends over 17 amino acids. The CDR3 DNA reads as TGTGCCAGCAGCTTGAGTAGTGGGGCGGGGGCGGACAATGAGCAGTTCTTC. It is translated as CASSLSSGAGADNEQFF. Full variable domain (missing parts from reference TRBV7-2 and TRBJ2-1): GAGVSQSPSNKVTEKGKDVELRCDPISGHTALYWYRQSLGQGLEFLIYFQGNSAPDKSGLPSDRFSAERTGGSVSTLTIQRTQQEDSAVYLCASSLSSGAGADNEQFFGPGTRLTVL.

The V gene is TRBV19, the J gene TRBJ2-5; TRBD1 is a possible D gene (5 bases). The CDR3 has 13 amino acids. Germline V CDR1 and CDR2: LNHDA, SQIVND (reference sequence). Trimming removed 7 bases at V and 4 bases at J, with 13 bases between. The CDR3 region is CASKGMGRETQYF. Here the CDR3 DNA reads TGTGCCAGTAAGGGAATGGGGCGAGAGACCCAGTACTTC.

The CDR3 loop reads CASSPHLTTGDSTDTQYF. DNA for the CDR3: TGCGCCAGCAGCCCCCACCTAACTACAGGGGATAGCACAGATACGCAGTATTTT. The chain couples TRBV4-3 to TRBJ2-3; TRBD1 aligns across 7 bases. Germline CDR1 reads LGHNA; CDR2 reads YSLEER. The CDR3 sequence is 18 residues long. After removal of 4 bases from V and 0 bases from J, the junction contained 13 bases not matched to a gene.

This clone has a handful of counts. Other DNA sequences in this sample translate to the same CDR3. The V call is TRBV19, the J call TRBJ1-1; TRBD1 is a possible D gene (5 bases). CDR1 is LNHDA, CDR2 SQIVND, per germline (reference sequence). V was clipped by 1 base and J by 5 bases, with 11 bases between them. The CDR3 spans 14 residues. CDR3 sequence reads: CASSIGRGGTEAFF. CDR3 DNA: TGTGCCAGTAGTATAGGGAGGGGAGGGACTGAAGCTTTCTTT.

The chain recombines TRBV28 with TRBJ2-3, with D maybe TRBD2 (5 bases). V lost 7 bases, J lost 14 bases, and 19 bases lay in between. Germline CDR1 and CDR2: MDHEN and SYDVKM. The CDR3 totals 12 residues. CDR3 nucleotide sequence: TGTGCCAGCACCGAGACCGGGAATTCAGCGTATTTT. Protein sequence: CASTETGNSAYF.